Listed below are T cell receptor beta chains from one sample, sequenced in a study of vaccination effects on CD4 cells after COVID-19. The table came from immunoSEQ multiplex PCR; TCRdb's copy has only in-frame clones and leaves some out. The table shows about 71,000 clones, with roughly 80% occurring only once. No antigen has been assigned to these receptors. The source was CD4+ T cells from PBMCs cultured without peptide, collected after COVID-19 vaccination. Receptors originate from a human donor who received a COVID-19 vaccine. CDR3s leave out the opening cysteine and the closing phenylalanine or tryptophan. The order of the fields is V gene, CDR3 length, CDR3 protein.

>TRBV13|11
ASSPVGAGELF
>TRBV24-1|12
ATSVTGAQETQY
>TRBV29-1|10
SVAPSTDTQY
>TRBV7-8|14
ASSPAGTSGFNEQF
>TRBV4-1|12
ASSLRLSTDTQY
>TRBV3-1/TRBV3-2|12
ASSQTGVYTEAF
>TRBV5-6|13
ASSLGPSGNQPQH
>TRBV5-1|10
ASSRGRETQY
>TRBV9|13
ASSVGTGEVETQY
>TRBV7-9|14
ASSFRGESSYNEQF
>TRBV12-3/TRBV12-4|10
ASSVRNSPLH
>TRBV7-9|12
ASSPGTSYNEQF
>TRBV19|12
ASSSTGGGSPLH
>TRBV5-1|10
ASSLAGRPLH
>TRBV10-1|11
ASSTTDGTEAF
>TRBV5-1|11
ASSTTEANIQY
>TRBV6-6|13
ASTPLRATNEKLF
>TRBV28|16
ASSQRTGFSLRGNTIY
>TRBV12-5|14
ASGLGGGPSSNEQF
>TRBV6-6|12
ASSYIRGEGGYT
>TRBV7-9|13
ASSSLGGFDGELF
>TRBV14|12
ASSPAGARNTQY
>TRBV4-1|12
ASSHPGTGTEAF
>TRBV10-2|14
ASSESRVAGMDTQY
>TRBV9|16
ASSVRPGVGPKQETQY
>TRBV4-2|13
ASSISLSSNQPQH
>TRBV7-3|14
ASSLRNGQGGETQY
>TRBV2|11
ASTRDPENIQY
>TRBV9|12
ASSLLEENTEAF
>TRBV6-2/TRBV6-3|13
ASSYSQRFNQPQH
>TRBV20-1|12
SASTDRDNSPLH
>TRBV4-1|15
ASSRGGIVSGANVLT
>TRBV3-1/TRBV3-2|13
ASSEGQGSGNTIY